These T cell receptor beta chains were read from a single sample in a study of cytomegalovirus exposure and HLA in healthy donors. Clones were sequenced by immunoSEQ multiplex PCR, and TCRdb holds only the in-frame ones, with some missing. Of under 150,000 clones listed, approximately 78% are singletons. The sequenced material came from PBMCs. The receptor source for this set is a woman in her 40s in good health and CMV-seropositive. CDR3s include the opening cysteine and the closing phenylalanine or tryptophan. D genes are given only for firm matches. Expanded clones are given a class, and other clones once, few, many or no size at all.

size	D	V	J	DNA	CDR3
-	-	TRBV7-2	TRBJ2-7	TGTGCCAGCACCCTCCGAGGCGAGCGCAACTCCTACGAGCAGTACTTC	CASTLRGERNSYEQYF
-	-	TRBV27	TRBJ2-7	TGTGCCAGCAGTTCGTGGCAGGGCTTCTCCTACGAGCAGTACTTC	CASSSWQGFSYEQYF
-	TRBD1	TRBV4-1	TRBJ1-1	TGCGCCAGCAGCCGAGGCGACAGGGCGGAAGCTTTCTTT	CASSRGDRAEAFF
-	TRBD1	TRBV5-8	TRBJ1-2	TGTGCCAGCAGAGACTACCAGGGGGCGGTTGGCTACACCTTC	CASRDYQGAVGYTF
-	TRBD2	TRBV9	TRBJ2-1	TGTGCCAGCAGCTTAACCGGGACTAGCGGTTACAATGAGCAGTTCTTC	CASSLTGTSGYNEQFF
once	-	TRBV18	TRBJ1-5	TGTGCCAGCTCACCACCAAGCCCGGAGGGCAATCAGCCCCAGCATTTT	CASSPPSPEGNQPQHF
-	TRBD2	TRBV5-4	TRBJ2-5	TGTGCCAGCAGCCTGGGACTAGCGGGGACAGAGACCCAGTACTTC	CASSLGLAGTETQYF
few	TRBD2	TRBV5-4	TRBJ2-1	TGTGCCAGCAGCATGGGGACTAGCGGGAAATACAATGAGCAGTTCTTC	CASSMGTSGKYNEQFF
-	-	TRBV7-9	TRBJ1-3	TGTGCCAGCAGCGGCCGGGGGGGGAGATTTGCTGGAAACACCATATATTTT	CASSGRGGRFAGNTIYF
-	-	TRBV2	TRBJ2-2	TGTGCCAGCCAAAAAGGAGAGAACACCGGGGAGCTGTTTTTT	CASQKGENTGELFF
-	TRBD1	TRBV2	TRBJ2-7	TGTGCCAGCAGCCAAGACAGGGGGGGGTTCTACGAGCAGTACTTC	CASSQDRGGFYEQYF
-	TRBD1	TRBV2	TRBJ2-5	TGTGCCAGTGGTGGACAGGGCCAAGAGACCCAGTACTTC	CASGGQGQETQYF
once	TRBD2	TRBV9	TRBJ2-3	TGTGCCAGCAGTCCGGGACTAGCGGTACTCACAGATACGCAGTATTTT	CASSPGLAVLTDTQYF
-	TRBD1	TRBV7-3	TRBJ1-1	TGTGCCAGCAGAATGACAGGGGCGACGAACACTGAAGCTTTCTTT	CASRMTGATNTEAFF
-	-	TRBV29-1	TRBJ2-7	TGCAGCGCCGGCGGGCGAGGTCAGAACTACGAGCAGTACTTC	CSAGGRGQNYEQYF
-	-	TRBV6-5	TRBJ1-1	TGTGCCAGCAGTATTTTACAGAACACTGAAGCTTTCTTT	CASSILQNTEAFF
-	TRBD1	TRBV18	TRBJ2-5	TGTGCCAGCTCACCCGGGACAGGGGGCGAGACCCAGTACTTC	CASSPGTGGETQYF
-	-	TRBV5-4	TRBJ2-2	TGTGCCAGCAGCTTGGCCTTGGGGGGGGCGACCGGGGAGCTGTTTTTT	CASSLALGGATGELFF
-	-	TRBV27	TRBJ1-1	TGTGCCAGCAGTTTATACGGGGTATTAAGTGAAGCTTTCTTT	CASSLYGVLSEAFF
-	-	TRBV6-6	TRBJ1-5	TGTGCCACCCACGCGGGGGTTTGGCAGCCCCAGCATTTT	CATHAGVWQPQHF
-	-	TRBV10-3	TRBJ1-1	TGTGCCATCAGTGCCGGGACTGAGAACACTGAAGCTTTCTTT	CAISAGTENTEAFF
once	TRBD1	TRBV25-1	TRBJ2-5	TGTGCCAGCAGTGACCGGGACAGGGGGCCTGAGACCCAGTACTTC	CASSDRDRGPETQYF
once	-	TRBV7-6	TRBJ1-1	TGTGCCAGCAGCTCCCCGGAGGGAAGGTACACTGAAGCTTTCTTT	CASSSPEGRYTEAFF
-	-	TRBV7-8	TRBJ2-2	TGTGCCAGCAGCCTTCGGAACACCGGGGAGCTGTTTTTT	CASSLRNTGELFF
few	TRBD2	TRBV28	TRBJ2-1	TGTGCCAGCGCGCTGCCGGGACTAGCTAGGAGCAATGAGCAGTTCTTC	CASALPGLARSNEQFF
-	TRBD2	TRBV28	TRBJ2-1	TGTGCCAGCAGTTGGGGGATTGTGGGAGGGCCGTTTATCTTC	CASSWGIVGGPFIF
-	TRBD2	TRBV6-1	TRBJ2-2	TGTGCCAAAGGGACTAGCGGGGGGGAAACCGGGGAGCTGTTTTTT	CAKGTSGGETGELFF
once	-	TRBV27	TRBJ2-4	TGTGCCAGCAGACCCTGGGGAGGGGGTATCGACATTCAGTACTTC	CASRPWGGGIDIQYF
few	-	TRBV15	TRBJ1-1	TGTGCCACCAGCAGAGATAGCGGACCGGGAGCTGAAGCTTTCTTT	CATSRDSGPGAEAFF
-	-	TRBV21-1	TRBJ2-5	TGTGCCAGCAGCAAAGGCGGACTAGTTATTATGGAGACCCAGTACTTC	CASSKGGLVIMETQYF
-	-	TRBV4-2	TRBJ2-3	TGTGCCAGCAGCCAGGGGGCTGGAGCGCAGTATTTT	CASSQGAGAQYF
-	TRBD1	TRBV7-9	TRBJ1-2	TGTGCCAGCAGCCCCCAAGACAGGGAGAACTATGGCTACACCTTC	CASSPQDRENYGYTF
few	TRBD2	TRBV27	TRBJ2-5	TGTGCCAGCAGTTTCCTAGCGGCGGGCGAGACCCAGTACTTC	CASSFLAAGETQYF
few	-	TRBV18	TRBJ2-1	TGTGCCAGCTCACCTGTGGAGGGTGAGCAGTTCTTC	CASSPVEGEQFF
-	TRBD1	TRBV19	TRBJ2-2	TGTGCCACCAAAGACAGGGGGCGAGGCACCGGGGAGCTGTTTTTT	CATKDRGRGTGELFF
-	-	TRBV7-2	TRBJ2-3	TGTGCCAGCAGCCTCATAGTCCCTACGCAGTATTTT	CASSLIVPTQYF
-	TRBD1	TRBV2	TRBJ2-2	TGTGCCAGAGACAGGGAACGAGGCGGGGAGCTGTTTTTT	CARDRERGGELFF
-	TRBD2	TRBV9	TRBJ2-2	TGTGCCAGCAGCGTAGACGGGGGGGGAAAGTTGAGGGAGCTGTTTTTT	CASSVDGGGKLRELFF
-	-	TRBV7-8	TRBJ2-1	TGTGCCAGCCTCGGACAAGCGTCCCCCAAGCAGTTCTTC	CASLGQASPKQFF
-	-	TRBV2	TRBJ1-1	TGTGCCAGCATCGAGGGCATATACACTGAAGCTTTCTTT	CASIEGIYTEAFF
-	-	TRBV6-1	TRBJ2-7	TGTGCCAGCAGTTCACAGGGATCCAGCTCCTACGAGCAGTACTTC	CASSSQGSSSYEQYF
-	TRBD1	TRBV11-2	TRBJ1-4	TGTGCCAGCAGCCGTGGGACAGGTCCGCTTGAAAAACTGTTTTTT	CASSRGTGPLEKLFF
-	TRBD2	TRBV6-1	TRBJ2-1	TGTGCCAGCAGCGCACTAGCGGGGGGGTCGGGTGAGCAGTTCTTC	CASSALAGGSGEQFF